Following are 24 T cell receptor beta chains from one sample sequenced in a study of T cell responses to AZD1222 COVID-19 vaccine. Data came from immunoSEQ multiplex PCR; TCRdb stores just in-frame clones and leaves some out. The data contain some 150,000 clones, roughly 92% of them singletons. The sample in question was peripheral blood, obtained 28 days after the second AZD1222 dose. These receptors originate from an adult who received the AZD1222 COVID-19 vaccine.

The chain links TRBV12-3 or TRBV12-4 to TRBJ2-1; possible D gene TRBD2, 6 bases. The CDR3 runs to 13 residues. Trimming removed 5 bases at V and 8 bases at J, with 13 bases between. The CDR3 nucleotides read TGTGCCAGCAGTGTCCCGGAGGGGTATGAGCAGTTCTTC. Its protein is CASSVPEGYEQFF.

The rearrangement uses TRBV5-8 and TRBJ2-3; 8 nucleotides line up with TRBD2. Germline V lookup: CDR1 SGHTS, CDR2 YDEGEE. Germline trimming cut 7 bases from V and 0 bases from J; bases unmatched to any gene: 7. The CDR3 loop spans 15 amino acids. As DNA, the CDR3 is TGTGCCAGCGATTCGGCTAGCGGGAGCACAGATACGCAGTATTTT. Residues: CASDSASGSTDTQYF.

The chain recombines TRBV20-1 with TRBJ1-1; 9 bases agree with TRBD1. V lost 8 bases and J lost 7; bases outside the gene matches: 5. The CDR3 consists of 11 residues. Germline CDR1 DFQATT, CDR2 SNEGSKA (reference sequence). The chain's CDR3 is CSSDRGIEAFF. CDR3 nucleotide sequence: TGCAGTTCCGACAGGGGGATTGAAGCTTTCTTT.

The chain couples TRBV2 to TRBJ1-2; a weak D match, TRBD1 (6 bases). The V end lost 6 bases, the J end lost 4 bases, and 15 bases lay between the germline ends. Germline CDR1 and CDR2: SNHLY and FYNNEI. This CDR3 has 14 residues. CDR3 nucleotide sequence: TGTGCCAGCAGGAGACAGGACCTGGGCTATGGCTACACCTTC. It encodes CASRRQDLGYGYTF.

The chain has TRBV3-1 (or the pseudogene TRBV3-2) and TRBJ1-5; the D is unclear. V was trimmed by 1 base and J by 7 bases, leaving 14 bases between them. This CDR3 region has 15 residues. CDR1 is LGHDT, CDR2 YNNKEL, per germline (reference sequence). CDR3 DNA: TGTGCCAGCAGCCAAGGAGGGATTTATTTGCAGCCCCAGCATTTT. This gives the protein CASSQGGIYLQPQHF.

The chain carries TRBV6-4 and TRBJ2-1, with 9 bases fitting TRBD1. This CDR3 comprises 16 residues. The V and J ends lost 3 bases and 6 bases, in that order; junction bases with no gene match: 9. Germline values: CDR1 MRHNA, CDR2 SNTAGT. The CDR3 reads CASSDQPGQGANEQFF. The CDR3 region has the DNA TGTGCCAGCAGTGATCAGCCGGGACAGGGTGCCAATGAGCAGTTCTTC.

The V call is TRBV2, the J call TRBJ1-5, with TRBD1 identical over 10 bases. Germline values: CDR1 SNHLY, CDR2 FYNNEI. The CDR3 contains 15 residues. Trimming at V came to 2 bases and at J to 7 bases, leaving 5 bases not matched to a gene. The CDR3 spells CASSERGTGVQPQHF. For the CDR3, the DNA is TGTGCCAGCAGTGAAAGGGGGACAGGGGTACAGCCCCAGCATTTT. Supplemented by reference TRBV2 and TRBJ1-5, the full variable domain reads EPEVTQTPSHQVTQMGQEVILRCVPISNHLYFYWYRQILGQKVEFLVSFYNNEISEKSEIFDDQFSVERPDGSNFTLKIRSTKLEDSAMYFCASSERGTGVQPQHFGDGTRLSIL.

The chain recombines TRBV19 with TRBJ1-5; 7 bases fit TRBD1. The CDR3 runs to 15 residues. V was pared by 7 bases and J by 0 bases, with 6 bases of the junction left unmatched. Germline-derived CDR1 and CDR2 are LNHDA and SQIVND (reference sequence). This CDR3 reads CASTQTGISNQPQHF. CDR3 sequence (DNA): TGTGCCAGTACCCAGACAGGGATTAGCAATCAGCCCCAGCATTTT.

The CDR3 DNA reads as TGCGCCAGCACCGGGACAGCAAACCTGGCGAACACCGGGGAGCTGTTTTTT. Encoded protein: CASTGTANLANTGELFF. V is TRBV5-1 and J is TRBJ2-2; 7 bases map to TRBD1. This CDR3 spans 17 amino acids. Trimming at V came to 6 bases and at J to 0 bases, leaving 11 bases not matched to a gene. Germline CDR1 SGHRS, CDR2 YFSETQ.

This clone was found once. The CDR3 spells CASSDLAGPPGNTIYF. CDR3 coding DNA: TGCGCCAGCAGTGACTTGGCAGGCCCTCCTGGAAACACCATATATTTT. This chain joins TRBV10-2 and TRBJ1-3; no firm D call. Trimming stripped 3 bases from V and 2 bases from J, with 14 bases between. Looked up from germline, CDR1 is WSHSY and CDR2 is SAAADI. This CDR3 is 16 amino acids long.

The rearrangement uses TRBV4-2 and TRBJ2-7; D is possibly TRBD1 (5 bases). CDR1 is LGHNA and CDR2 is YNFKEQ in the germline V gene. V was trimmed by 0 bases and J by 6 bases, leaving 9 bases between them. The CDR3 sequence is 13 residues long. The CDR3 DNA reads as TGTGCCAGCAGCCAAGAGTCGGACATCGAGCAGTACTTC. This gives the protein CASSQESDIEQYF.

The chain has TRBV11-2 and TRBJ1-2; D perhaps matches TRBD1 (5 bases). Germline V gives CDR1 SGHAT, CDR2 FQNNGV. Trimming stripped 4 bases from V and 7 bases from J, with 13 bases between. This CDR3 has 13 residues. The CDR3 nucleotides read TGTGCCAGCAGCTCGCCCAGGGAGTCTGGCTACACCTTC. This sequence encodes CASSSPRESGYTF.

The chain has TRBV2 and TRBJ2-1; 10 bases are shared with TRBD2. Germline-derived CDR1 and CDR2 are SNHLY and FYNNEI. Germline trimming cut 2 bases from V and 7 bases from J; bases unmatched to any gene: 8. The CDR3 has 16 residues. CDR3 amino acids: CASSEPLAGVLNEQFF. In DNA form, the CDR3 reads TGTGCCAGCAGTGAACCCCTAGCGGGAGTACTGAATGAGCAGTTCTTC.

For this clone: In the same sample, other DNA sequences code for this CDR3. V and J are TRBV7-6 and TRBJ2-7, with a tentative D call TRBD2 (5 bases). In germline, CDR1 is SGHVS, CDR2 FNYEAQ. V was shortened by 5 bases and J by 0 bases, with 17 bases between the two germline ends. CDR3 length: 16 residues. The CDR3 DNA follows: TGTGCCAGCAGCCCAAGGACCGGGATAAGCTCCTACGAGCAGTACTTC. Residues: CASSPRTGISSYEQYF. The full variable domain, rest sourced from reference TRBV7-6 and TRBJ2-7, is GAGVSQSPRYKVTKRGQDVALRCDPISGHVSLYWYRQALGQGPEFLTYFNYEAQQDKSGLPNDRFSAERPEGSISTLTIQRTEQRDSAMYRCASSPRTGISSYEQYFGPGTRLTVT.

The CDR3 sequence: CASSRDRSQGTEAFF. In DNA, the CDR3 is TGTGCCAGCTCACGGGACAGGTCCCAGGGCACTGAAGCTTTCTTT. The chain is built from TRBV18 and TRBJ1-1; TRBD1 matches at 8 bases. The V and J ends lost 4 bases and 4 bases, in that order; junction bases with no gene match: 8. The germline gives CDR1 KGHSH, CDR2 LQKENI. CDR3 length: 15 amino acids.

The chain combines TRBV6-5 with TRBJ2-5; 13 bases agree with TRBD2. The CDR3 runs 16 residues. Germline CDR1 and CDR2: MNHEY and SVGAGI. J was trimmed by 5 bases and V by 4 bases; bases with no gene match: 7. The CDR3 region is CASSWGLAGHVETQYF. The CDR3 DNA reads TGTGCCAGCAGTTGGGGACTAGCGGGACATGTGGAGACCCAGTACTTC.

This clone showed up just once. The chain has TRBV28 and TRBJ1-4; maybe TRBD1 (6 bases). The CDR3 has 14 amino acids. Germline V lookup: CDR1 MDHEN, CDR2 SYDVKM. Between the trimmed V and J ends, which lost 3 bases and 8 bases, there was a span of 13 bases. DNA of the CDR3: TGTGCCAGCAGTTTTAACAGGGTGGGGGAAAAACTGTTTTTT. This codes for CASSFNRVGEKLFF.

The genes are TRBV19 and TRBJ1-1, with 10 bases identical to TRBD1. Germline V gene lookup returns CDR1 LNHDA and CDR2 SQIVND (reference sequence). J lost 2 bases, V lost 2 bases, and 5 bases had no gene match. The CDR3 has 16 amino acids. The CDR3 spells CASSISGQGFNTEAFF. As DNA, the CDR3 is TGTGCCAGTAGTATATCGGGACAGGGGTTTAACACTGAAGCTTTCTTT.

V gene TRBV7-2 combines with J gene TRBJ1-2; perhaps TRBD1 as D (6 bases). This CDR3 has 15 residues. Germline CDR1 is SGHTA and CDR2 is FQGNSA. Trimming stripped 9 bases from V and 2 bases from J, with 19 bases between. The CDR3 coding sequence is TGTGCCAGTTGGGGAACAGGGCAGCTAAACTATGGCTACACCTTC. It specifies CASWGTGQLNYGYTF.

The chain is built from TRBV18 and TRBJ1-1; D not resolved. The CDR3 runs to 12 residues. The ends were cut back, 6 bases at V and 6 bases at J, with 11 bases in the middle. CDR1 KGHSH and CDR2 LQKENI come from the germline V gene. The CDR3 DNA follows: TGTGCCAGCTCCCTGGGAGGCTCTGAAGCTTTCTTT. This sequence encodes CASSLGGSEAFF.

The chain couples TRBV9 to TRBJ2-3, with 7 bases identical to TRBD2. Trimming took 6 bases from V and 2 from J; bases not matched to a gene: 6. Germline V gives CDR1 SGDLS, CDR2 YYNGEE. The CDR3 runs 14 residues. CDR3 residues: CASNHGTITDTQYF. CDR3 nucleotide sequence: TGTGCCAGCAATCACGGGACTATCACAGATACGCAGTATTTT. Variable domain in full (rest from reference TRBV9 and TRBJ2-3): DSGVTQTPKHLITATGQRVTLRCSPRSGDLSVYWYQQSLDQGLQFLIQYYNGEERAKGNILERFSAQQFPDLHSELNLSSLELGDSALYFCASNHGTITDTQYFGPGTRLTVL.

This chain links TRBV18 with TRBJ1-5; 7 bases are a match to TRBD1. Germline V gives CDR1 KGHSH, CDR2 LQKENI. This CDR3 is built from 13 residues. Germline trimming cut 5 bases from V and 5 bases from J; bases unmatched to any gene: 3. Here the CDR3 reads CASSSDRDQPQHF. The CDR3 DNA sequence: TGTGCCAGCTCATCTGACAGGGATCAGCCCCAGCATTTT.

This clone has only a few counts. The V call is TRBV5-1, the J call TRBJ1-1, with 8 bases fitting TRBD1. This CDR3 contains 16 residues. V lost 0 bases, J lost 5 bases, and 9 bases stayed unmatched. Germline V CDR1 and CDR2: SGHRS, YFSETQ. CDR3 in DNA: TGCGCCAGCAGCTTGGGACGGACAGGGAGGGGAACTGAAGCTTTCTTT. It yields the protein CASSLGRTGRGTEAFF.

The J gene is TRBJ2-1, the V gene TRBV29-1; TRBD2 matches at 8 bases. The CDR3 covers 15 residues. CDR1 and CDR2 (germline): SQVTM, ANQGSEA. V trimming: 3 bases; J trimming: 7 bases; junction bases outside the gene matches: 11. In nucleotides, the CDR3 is TGCAGCGTTGAGGGTGGACTAGCAGAAATTAATGAGCAGTTCTTC. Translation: CSVEGGLAEINEQFF.